These T cell receptor beta chains were read from a single sample in a study of control samples from healthy donors and cancer patients. TCRdb keeps only in-frame clones here, not all; method: immunoSEQ multiplex PCR. This table has approximately 150,000 clones, approximately 91% appearing once. Sequenced: blood. The receptors shown here come from a man aged 25 to 45 in good health. Both conserved end residues are part of each CDR3. A D gene is named only where the DNA matches it firmly. Clone size is not always given. Where it is, it says once, few, many or a class for expanded clones.

clone size: -
V gene: TRBV7-3
D gene: TRBD1
J gene: TRBJ1-3
CDR3 DNA: TGTGCCAGCAGCAATAAAATCCCGGGACAGAGAAGGAGAAACACCATATATTTT
CDR3 protein: CASSNKIPGQRRRNTIYF

clone size: once
V gene: TRBV19
D gene: TRBD1
J gene: TRBJ2-3
CDR3 DNA: TGTGCCAGTATGCAGGGGGTAGATACGCAGTATTTT
CDR3 protein: CASMQGVDTQYF

clone size: -
V gene: TRBV21-1
D gene: -
J gene: TRBJ1-2
CDR3 DNA: TGTGCCAGCAGCCTGGGGGGGTTCGACTATGGCTACACCTTC
CDR3 protein: CASSLGGFDYGYTF

clone size: -
V gene: TRBV10-3
D gene: -
J gene: TRBJ1-1
CDR3 DNA: TGTGCCATCAGTGAATATTCGGGGACTGAAGCTTTCTTT
CDR3 protein: CAISEYSGTEAFF

clone size: -
V gene: TRBV9
D gene: TRBD1
J gene: TRBJ2-7
CDR3 DNA: TGTGCCAGCAGAGGAGACAGGGGTCCCGAGCAGTACTTC
CDR3 protein: CASRGDRGPEQYF

clone size: once
V gene: TRBV27
D gene: TRBD2
J gene: TRBJ2-2
CDR3 DNA: TGTGCCAGCAGTTTATCGGGGGGGGCCGGGGAGCTGTTTTTT
CDR3 protein: CASSLSGGAGELFF

clone size: -
V gene: TRBV27
D gene: TRBD2
J gene: TRBJ2-7
CDR3 DNA: TGTGCCAGCAGTTCCACCGGGACTAGCGGGGGGGCCGGGCAGTACTTC
CDR3 protein: CASSSTGTSGGAGQYF

clone size: -
V gene: TRBV25-1
D gene: TRBD2
J gene: TRBJ2-3
CDR3 DNA: TGTGCCAGCAGTGCAGGGTTAGCGGGAACCACAGATACGCAGTATTTT
CDR3 protein: CASSAGLAGTTDTQYF

clone size: -
V gene: TRBV10-1
D gene: -
J gene: TRBJ1-1
CDR3 DNA: TGCGCCAGCAGTACCGGGCTCCTTGGGGGGGACACTGAAGCTTTCTTT
CDR3 protein: CASSTGLLGGDTEAFF

clone size: -
V gene: TRBV4-2
D gene: -
J gene: TRBJ1-1
CDR3 DNA: TGTGCCAGCAGCCCTACCCACGGGGGGGAAGCTTTCTTT
CDR3 protein: CASSPTHGGEAFF

clone size: -
V gene: TRBV5-1
D gene: TRBD1
J gene: TRBJ2-1
CDR3 DNA: TGCGCCAGCTTTATCGGGACAGGGGGCACTGAGCAGTTCTTC
CDR3 protein: CASFIGTGGTEQFF

clone size: -
V gene: TRBV4-2
D gene: -
J gene: TRBJ2-6
CDR3 DNA: TGTGCCAGCAGCCAAGATCAACGTGGCTCTGGGGCCAACGTCCTGACTTTC
CDR3 protein: CASSQDQRGSGANVLTF

clone size: -
V gene: TRBV25-1
D gene: TRBD1
J gene: TRBJ2-7
CDR3 DNA: TGTGCCAGCAGTGCCCCGGGACAGGGCTACGAGCAGTACTTC
CDR3 protein: CASSAPGQGYEQYF

clone size: -
V gene: TRBV10-3
D gene: -
J gene: TRBJ1-4
CDR3 DNA: TGTGCCATCAGTGGGACACTTGCAACTAATGAAAAACTGTTTTTT
CDR3 protein: CAISGTLATNEKLFF

clone size: -
V gene: TRBV5-8
D gene: TRBD1
J gene: TRBJ2-7
CDR3 DNA: TGTGCCAGCAGCTTGGCGCCAGGGGGCTCCTACGAGCAGTACTTC
CDR3 protein: CASSLAPGGSYEQYF

clone size: -
V gene: TRBV10-1
D gene: -
J gene: TRBJ2-1
CDR3 DNA: TGCGCCAGCAGTGAGTCTTCTAGCACAGGGTACAATGAGCAGTTCTTC
CDR3 protein: CASSESSSTGYNEQFF

clone size: -
V gene: TRBV9
D gene: TRBD2
J gene: TRBJ2-7
CDR3 DNA: TGTGCCAGCAGCGTAGCTCCGGGAGGGGCAGGAAATGAGCAGTACTTC
CDR3 protein: CASSVAPGGAGNEQYF

clone size: once
V gene: TRBV19
D gene: TRBD1
J gene: TRBJ1-5
CDR3 DNA: TGTGCCAGTAGTATTTGGACAGGGGATCAGCCCCAGCATTTT
CDR3 protein: CASSIWTGDQPQHF

clone size: few
V gene: TRBV18
D gene: -
J gene: TRBJ2-7
CDR3 DNA: TGTGCCAGCTCACCACCGAGTCTCCCCTACGAGCAGTACTTC
CDR3 protein: CASSPPSLPYEQYF

clone size: once
V gene: TRBV19
D gene: -
J gene: TRBJ1-1
CDR3 DNA: TGTGCCAGTAGAGACACTGAAGCTTTCTTT
CDR3 protein: CASRDTEAFF

clone size: -
V gene: TRBV5-1
D gene: -
J gene: TRBJ1-1
CDR3 DNA: TGCGCCAGCAGCTTGGGGGGACAAAACACTGAAGCTTTCTTT
CDR3 protein: CASSLGGQNTEAFF

clone size: -
V gene: TRBV30
D gene: TRBD1
J gene: TRBJ2-1
CDR3 DNA: TGTGCCTGGACTCAGGACAGGGGGGTCCATGGGCAGTTCTTC
CDR3 protein: CAWTQDRGVHGQFF

clone size: few
V gene: TRBV5-1
D gene: -
J gene: TRBJ2-1
CDR3 DNA: TGCGCCAGCAGCCCTCAGGGAAACACCTACAATGAGCAGTTCTTC
CDR3 protein: CASSPQGNTYNEQFF

clone size: -
V gene: TRBV7-6
D gene: TRBD2
J gene: TRBJ2-7
CDR3 DNA: TGTGCCAGCAGCATGTCCACTGCTGGACTAGCGGGGTCCTACGAGCAGTACTTC
CDR3 protein: CASSMSTAGLAGSYEQYF

clone size: -
V gene: TRBV6-6
D gene: TRBD1
J gene: TRBJ1-1
CDR3 DNA: TGTGCCAGCAGTCCCCTATTTAGGAGGGGGCAAGTTAGGACTGAAGCTTTCTTT
CDR3 protein: CASSPLFRRGQVRTEAFF

clone size: -
V gene: TRBV7-3
D gene: TRBD2
J gene: TRBJ2-1
CDR3 DNA: TGTGCCAGCAGTACCGGGGGAGGGCCTGCCTACAATGAGCAGTTCTTC
CDR3 protein: CASSTGGGPAYNEQFF

clone size: -
V gene: TRBV18
D gene: TRBD1
J gene: TRBJ1-3
CDR3 DNA: TGTGCCAGCTCCGGGACAGGTCCCTTCTCTGGAAACACCATATATTTT
CDR3 protein: CASSGTGPFSGNTIYF

clone size: -
V gene: TRBV19
D gene: -
J gene: TRBJ1-5
CDR3 DNA: TGTGCCAGTCAGCCCGAGGGCCTAAATCAGCCCCAGCATTTT
CDR3 protein: CASQPEGLNQPQHF

clone size: -
V gene: TRBV7-2
D gene: -
J gene: TRBJ1-1
CDR3 DNA: TGTGCCAGCAGCAGTTACAGGGACACTGAAGCTTTCTTT
CDR3 protein: CASSSYRDTEAFF

clone size: -
V gene: TRBV20-1
D gene: -
J gene: TRBJ2-1
CDR3 DNA: TGCAGTGCTAGTGGCTGGGGGCGGATCTCCAATGAGCAGTTCTTC
CDR3 protein: CSASGWGRISNEQFF

clone size: -
V gene: TRBV6-1
D gene: TRBD1
J gene: TRBJ2-7
CDR3 DNA: TGTGCCAGCAGTGAAGGGACAGGGTACTACGAGCAGTACTTC
CDR3 protein: CASSEGTGYYEQYF

clone size: -
V gene: TRBV7-2
D gene: TRBD1
J gene: TRBJ1-6
CDR3 DNA: TGTGCCAGCAGCTCGGACAGGGCTGGTAATTCACCCCTCCACTTT
CDR3 protein: CASSSDRAGNSPLHF

clone size: -
V gene: TRBV7-6
D gene: TRBD2
J gene: TRBJ2-3
CDR3 DNA: TGTGCCAGCAGCTCCCCTCGCCGGGACTATGGCACAGATACGCAGTATTTT
CDR3 protein: CASSSPRRDYGTDTQYF

clone size: -
V gene: TRBV5-8
D gene: -
J gene: TRBJ2-5
CDR3 DNA: TGTGCCAGCAGCCTACTGGGGGGACTCCAAGAGACCCAGTACTTC
CDR3 protein: CASSLLGGLQETQYF

clone size: once
V gene: TRBV29-1
D gene: -
J gene: TRBJ1-1
CDR3 DNA: TGCAGCGACGGTACAGTTATGAACACTGAAGCTTTCTTT
CDR3 protein: CSDGTVMNTEAFF

clone size: -
V gene: TRBV7-8
D gene: TRBD1
J gene: TRBJ2-3
CDR3 DNA: TGTGCCAGCAGCTTAGCGGTACCGGGACAGGGCCAGGATACGCAGTATTTT
CDR3 protein: CASSLAVPGQGQDTQYF

clone size: few
V gene: TRBV3-1/TRBV3-2
D gene: -
J gene: TRBJ1-6
CDR3 DNA: TGTGCCAGCAGCCAAGATCGGCAGGGTGGGGATTCACCCCTCCACTTT
CDR3 protein: CASSQDRQGGDSPLHF

clone size: -
V gene: TRBV6-1
D gene: -
J gene: TRBJ1-5
CDR3 DNA: TGTGCCAGCAGTGAAGCCGGAGGTCAGCCCCAGCATTTT
CDR3 protein: CASSEAGGQPQHF

clone size: -
V gene: TRBV2
D gene: -
J gene: TRBJ1-3
CDR3 DNA: TGTGCCATAGGACCCCTGGGGGGAAACACCATATATTTT
CDR3 protein: CAIGPLGGNTIYF

clone size: -
V gene: TRBV6-5
D gene: TRBD1
J gene: TRBJ1-4
CDR3 DNA: TGTGCCAGCCGGGACAGGTATAATGAAAAACTGTTTTTT
CDR3 protein: CASRDRYNEKLFF

clone size: -
V gene: TRBV5-1
D gene: -
J gene: TRBJ2-1
CDR3 DNA: TGCGCCAGCAGCTTGGAACATGAGCAGTTCTTC
CDR3 protein: CASSLEHEQFF

clone size: once
V gene: TRBV5-1
D gene: TRBD1
J gene: TRBJ2-7
CDR3 DNA: TGCGCCAGCAGCTGGCAGGAGGGACAGGCGTCCTACGAGCAGTACTTC
CDR3 protein: CASSWQEGQASYEQYF

clone size: -
V gene: TRBV27
D gene: -
J gene: TRBJ2-1
CDR3 DNA: TGTGCCAGCAGTTCCGACAGTTATACTGAGCAGTTCTTC
CDR3 protein: CASSSDSYTEQFF

clone size: -
V gene: TRBV7-9
D gene: TRBD1
J gene: TRBJ1-3
CDR3 DNA: TGTGCCAGCAGCGCGAGGGACAGGGAAGGGAGCTCTGGAAACACCATATATTTT
CDR3 protein: CASSARDREGSSGNTIYF

clone size: -
V gene: TRBV2
D gene: TRBD2
J gene: TRBJ2-7
CDR3 DNA: TGTGCCAGCATTCCCGGGAGGGGTGACTACGAGCAGTACTTC
CDR3 protein: CASIPGRGDYEQYF

clone size: -
V gene: TRBV6-2/TRBV6-3
D gene: -
J gene: TRBJ1-1
CDR3 DNA: TGTGCCAGCAGTTACTCCGGCACTATGAACACTGAAGCTTTCTTT
CDR3 protein: CASSYSGTMNTEAFF

clone size: -
V gene: TRBV2
D gene: -
J gene: TRBJ1-2
CDR3 DNA: TGTGCCCGTGGCCGGGAACCCCGGGATGGCTACACCTTC
CDR3 protein: CARGREPRDGYTF

clone size: -
V gene: TRBV19
D gene: TRBD2
J gene: TRBJ2-1
CDR3 DNA: TGTGCCAGTGGGACTAGCGGGGCCAATGAGCAGTTCTTC
CDR3 protein: CASGTSGANEQFF

clone size: once
V gene: TRBV15
D gene: -
J gene: TRBJ2-3
CDR3 DNA: TGTGCCTCGAAAACAGGAGACACAGATACGCAGTATTTT
CDR3 protein: CASKTGDTDTQYF

clone size: -
V gene: TRBV5-6
D gene: -
J gene: TRBJ1-1
CDR3 DNA: TGTGCCAGCAGCTTGGGAAGTGGAACTGAAGCTTTCTTT
CDR3 protein: CASSLGSGTEAFF

clone size: -
V gene: TRBV11-2
D gene: -
J gene: TRBJ1-2
CDR3 DNA: TGTGCCAGCAGCTTTGGGTTCAACTATGGCTACACCTTC
CDR3 protein: CASSFGFNYGYTF